This passage covers 31 T cell receptor beta chains from one sample sequenced in a study of tumor-infiltrating lymphocytes in primary liver carcinoma. Reverse transcription of roughly 0.5 ug total RNA with a constant-region primer produced TCR beta cDNA. What produced the TCR beta libraries was three nested multiplex PCR rounds using slightly modified ARM-PCR. The opening two PCR rounds, approximately 10 cycles each, paired TRBV1-TRBV30 forward primers with a C-beta reverse primer. TCRdb itself ran the multiplex PCR reads through MiXCR, one entry per CDR3 protein. The sample has 52,000 or so distinct CDR3 sequences; about 78% are singletons. Without any cell sorting, about 19-32 mg of bulk tissue yielded co-extracted RNA and DNA. The material sequenced was liver tumor tissue from sampling region 5. This sample's subset: tumor region T5, tumor centre. The receptors originated from a middle-aged man with primary liver carcinoma and hepatitis B virus infection.

The V call is TRBV29-1, the J call TRBJ2-7; 9 nucleotides line up with TRBD1. Germline V gene data show CDR1 as SQVTM and CDR2 as ANQGSEA. The CDR3 sequence is 16 residues long. Unmatched junction bases numbered 19, after V lost 6 bases and J lost 7 bases. CDR3 amino acids: CSVQVTGGEGEGEQYF. The CDR3 coding sequence is TGCAGCGTACAAGTTACAGGGGGCGAGGGCGAGGGAGAGCAGTACTTC.

This rearrangement joins TRBV11-1 to TRBJ2-7; a weak D match, TRBD1 (5 bases). The V gene lost 5 bases and the J gene lost 6 bases, with 23 bases spanning the gap. Per germline, CDR1 SGHAT and CDR2 FQDESV (reference sequence). The CDR3 contains 16 residues. Here the CDR3 reads CASSLRFRASLGEQYF. CDR3 sequence (DNA): TGTGCCAGCAGCCTGCGCTTCAGGGCGTCCCTGGGCGAGCAGTACTTC.

In the case of this clonotype: A clone one base away is much larger, so this may be a read error. V and J are TRBV28 and TRBJ1-2, with D maybe TRBD1 (5 bases). This CDR3 region has 13 residues. From germline, CDR1 is MDHEN and CDR2 SYDVKM. The CDR3 reads CASSLRGGYSYTF. As DNA, the CDR3 is TGTGCCAGCAGTTTAAGGGGTGGCTATAGCTACACCTTC.

Comments on this clonotype: Compared with germline, one end of the junction differs, possibly owing to a read error. This rearrangement joins TRBV14 to TRBJ2-1; D gene unclear. Germline assignment: CDR1 SGHDN and CDR2 FVKESK. The CDR3 has 14 residues. This CDR3 is CAGSPNLDTSEQFF. The CDR3 DNA reads TGCGCCGGCAGCCCAAATCTCGACACCAGTGAGCAGTTCTTC.

This clonotype was seen ten or more times. Relative to the germline gene, one junction end is altered; a read error may explain this. V gene TRBV20-1 combines with J gene TRBJ1-1, with a tentative D call TRBD1 (5 bases). CDR3 length: 12 amino acids. The germline CDR1 and CDR2 sequences are DFQATT and SNEGSKA (reference sequence). The DNA of the CDR3 is TGCAGTGCTAGCGGGGGGAACACTGAAGCCTTCTTT. This encodes CSASGGNTEAFF.

To note about this clonotype: At one of its ends the junction is not consistent with the germline gene, which may arise from a read error. V gene TRBV4-2 combines with J gene TRBJ1-3; TRBD1 is a possible D gene (6 bases). The CDR3 has 15 residues. From germline, CDR1 is LGHNA and CDR2 YNFKEQ. The CDR3 spells CVSSHLQGTGNTIYF. The CDR3 DNA reads TGTGTCAGCAGTCACCTCCAGGGGACAGGAAACACCATATATTTT.

The chain uses TRBV10-2 and TRBJ2-1; D is undetermined. Trimming took off 9 bases at V and 11 bases at J, with 17 bases between the two ends. The germline CDR1 and CDR2 sequences are WSHSY and SAAADI. CDR3 length: 12 amino acids. The CDR3 bases are TGCGCCAGTACCCACACTGGGGATAAGCAGTTCTTC. Amino acids: CASTHTGDKQFF.

On this clonotype itself: The CDR3 does not close with the conserved phenylalanine or tryptophan, likely indicating a read error. V gene TRBV5-6 combines with J gene TRBJ1-6, with D tentatively TRBD1 (6 bases). The V gene's germline CDR1 is SGHDT and CDR2 YYEEEE. CDR3 length equals 17 residues. Trimming shortened V by 3 bases and J by 8 bases, and 21 bases separated the two germline ends. CDR3 in amino acids: CASSSLTGAGVDSPLHY. As DNA, the CDR3 is TGTGCCAGCAGCTCCCTAACCGGGGCAGGGGTTGATTCACCCCTCCACTAT.

A remark on this clonotype: Given the absence of the conserved phenylalanine or tryptophan at the CDR3 end, a read error is likely. V usage is TRBV11-1 and J usage is TRBJ2-1, with 11 bases aligning to TRBD2. The V gene's germline CDR1 is SGHAT and CDR2 FQDESV (reference sequence). The CDR3 contains 20 residues. The V segment lost 6 bases and the J segment 6 bases; nucleotides outside the gene matches: 22. Here the CDR3 reads CASSMGKTSGASRFGNEQFV. The CDR3 DNA sequence: TGTGCCAGCAGTATGGGAAAGACTAGCGGGGCCTCACGGTTCGGCAATGAGCAGTTCGTC.

Comment on this clonotype: One end of the junction does not line up with germline, which may come from a read error. The chain is built from TRBV15 and TRBJ2-6, with D perhaps TRBD1 (5 bases). The CDR3 sequence is 15 residues long. Germline CDR1 reads LNHNV; CDR2 reads YYDKDF (reference sequence). The CDR3 nucleotides read TGTGCCACCAGCAGGGACAAGTCTGGGGCCAACGTCCCGACTTTC. Amino acid sequence: CATSRDKSGANVPTF.

This clonotype was seen ten or more times. The chain recombines TRBV15 with TRBJ2-7; possible D gene TRBD2, 5 bases. The V end was cut by 6 bases, the J end by 3 bases, with 12 bases between. There are 13 residues in the CDR3. Germline V gene lookup returns CDR1 LNHNV and CDR2 YYDKDF (reference sequence). CDR3 in DNA: TGTGCCACCAGGGGAGATAGTCTCTACGAGCAGTACTTC. Its protein is CATRGDSLYEQYF.

As to this clonotype: The CDR3 does not end in the conserved phenylalanine or tryptophan, so this is likely a read error. This sequence joins TRBV14 and TRBJ2-1; D might be TRBD2 (5 bases). The CDR3 consists of 15 residues. CDR1 and CDR2 from the germline V gene are SGHDN and FVKESK. CDR3 nucleotide sequence: TGTGCCAGCAGCGCGGTAGGAGGAAGTTACAATAAGCAGTTCTCC. Protein product: CASSAVGGSYNKQFS.

Points on this clonotype: A junction boundary mismatches the germline segment, possibly from a read error. The chain has TRBV6-1 and TRBJ2-1; 8 positions match TRBD2. In germline, CDR1 is MNHNS, CDR2 SASEGT. The CDR3 consists of 15 residues. CDR3 coding DNA: TGTGCCAGCAGCCTAAGCGGGAGAAGCTTTCATGAGCTGTTCTTT. Amino acids: CASSLSGRSFHELFF.

Comment on this clonotype: Relative to the germline gene, one junction end is altered; a read error may explain this. V usage is TRBV4-1 and J usage is TRBJ2-1; D unresolved. This CDR3 spans 14 amino acids. The germline V gene has CDR1 MGHRA and CDR2 YSYEKL. CDR3 DNA: TGCGCCAGCAGCCAAGAGTCCCAGAACAATGAGCTGTTCTTC. The encoded protein is CASSQESQNNELFF.

This chain uses TRBV5-1 with TRBJ2-1; the match to TRBD2 covers 10 bases. The germline gives CDR1 SGHRS, CDR2 YFSETQ. CDR3 size: 15 residues. The V segment lost 7 bases and the J segment 6 bases; nucleotides outside the gene matches: 10. CDR3 DNA sequence: TGCGCCAGCGGCTCCCTAGCGGGAGTGCCCAATGAGCAGTTCTTC. This gives the protein CASGSLAGVPNEQFF.

There are many counts of this clonotype. The V gene is TRBV6-2 or TRBV6-3, the J gene TRBJ1-2; D is uncertain. The V gene's germline CDR1 is MNHEY and CDR2 SVGEGT. This CDR3 spans 12 amino acids. The V gene lost 0 bases and the J gene lost 9 bases, with 8 bases spanning the gap. The CDR3 nucleotides read TGTGCCAGCAGTTACTCGACGGGGAGCTACACCTTC. Amino acids: CASSYSTGSYTF.

A note on this clonotype: The conserved closing phenylalanine or tryptophan is absent in this CDR3, likely reflecting a read error. The chain combines TRBV29-1 with TRBJ2-7; 7 bases line up with TRBD2. There are 13 residues in the CDR3. V trimming: 6 bases; J trimming: 7 bases; junction bases outside the gene matches: 12. Germline V gene sequence: CDR1 SQVTM, CDR2 ANQGSEA. The CDR3 DNA sequence: TGCAGCGTAACCGAAATGGGGAGGGGAGAGCAGTACCTC. It translates to CSVTEMGRGEQYL.

Points on this clonotype: A junction boundary mismatches the germline segment, possibly from a read error. V usage is TRBV11-2 and J usage is TRBJ2-3; no clear D gene. The germline V gene has CDR1 SGHAT and CDR2 FQNNGV. The CDR3 runs 14 residues. The CDR3 protein is CANSLSLQGDTQYF. The DNA for the CDR3 is TGTGCCAACAGCTTAAGCCTACAAGGGGATACGCAGTATTTT.

In its sample, this clonotype was seen a few times. The CDR3 does not end in the conserved phenylalanine or tryptophan, so this is likely a read error. This chain joins TRBV6-1 and TRBJ2-1; D is unresolved. Germline values: CDR1 MNHNS, CDR2 SASEGT. The CDR3 totals 13 residues. The germline V and J ends were trimmed by 8 bases and 3 bases, with 11 bases remaining between them. CDR3 amino acids: CASLQQCYNEQFY. The DNA for the CDR3 is TGTGCCAGCCTCCAACAGTGCTACAATGAGCAGTTCTAC.

Comment on this clonotype: A much larger clone lies one base from this, so it may be a read error. This chain links TRBV14 with TRBJ2-1; D is undetermined. Germline V gene data show CDR1 as SGHDN and CDR2 as FVKESK. V lost 11 bases and J lost 9, with 23 bases in between. CDR3 length equals 14 residues. The chain's CDR3 is CAGNQNLDTSEQFF. In DNA form, the CDR3 reads TGTGCCGGCAACCAAAATCTCGACACCAGTGAGCAGTTCTTC.

Worth noting for this clonotype: This CDR3 is missing its conserved last phenylalanine or tryptophan, likely due to a read error. The rearrangement joins TRBV11-2 to TRBJ2-7; perhaps TRBD1 as D (5 bases). CDR1 is SGHAT and CDR2 is FQNNGV in the germline V gene. The CDR3 extends over 14 amino acids. The CDR3 bases are TGTGCCAGCAGCTCTAACAGGAGCTCCTACAAGCAGTACTAC. Its protein product is CASSSNRSSYKQYY.

V and J are TRBV7-8 and TRBJ2-7, with 12 bases lining up with TRBD2. Germline assignment: CDR1 SGHVS and CDR2 FQNEAQ. The length of the CDR3 is 18 residues. Trimming cost V 5 bases and J 0 bases; bases outside gene matches: 11. The CDR3 DNA reads as TGTGCCAGCAGCCCTCGGACTAGCGGGAATAGGAGCTCCTACGAGCAGTACTTC. Translating gives CASSPRTSGNRSSYEQYF.

With respect to this clonotype: Since the CDR3 does not end with the conserved phenylalanine or tryptophan, this likely comes from a read error. The chain couples TRBV12-3 or TRBV12-4 to TRBJ2-1; a weak D match, TRBD1 (6 bases). The CDR3 runs 13 residues. The DNA of the CDR3 is TGTGCTGGCAGTCTCGGACAGAACAATGAGCAGTTCCTC. It is translated as CAGSLGQNNEQFL.

Note on this clonotype: One end of the junction does not line up with germline, which may come from a read error. This chain links TRBV4-3 with TRBJ2-7; D is perhaps TRBD2 (7 bases). The CDR3 consists of 14 residues. Germline CDR1 reads LGHNA; CDR2 reads YSLEER. The DNA for the CDR3 is TGCGTCAGCAGCGATAGGGGGGCGGGAGACGAGCAGTACTTC. This encodes CVSSDRGAGDEQYF.

Of note for this clonotype: The junction differs from germline at one of its ends, possibly a read error. The gene calls are TRBV6-5 and TRBJ2-3; 10 bases match TRBD2. Germline V gene sequence: CDR1 MNHEY, CDR2 SVGAGI. The CDR3 contains 17 residues. The CDR3 DNA follows: TGTACCAGCAGTTCACTCCCCCTAAGCGGGGGGGCAGATACGCAGTATTTC. As protein: CTSSSLPLSGGADTQYF.

As concerns this clonotype: At one of its ends the junction is not consistent with the germline gene, which may arise from a read error. CDR3 coding DNA: TGTGCAAGCAGCCAATGGGCAGCGGACAAGCTCGAGCAGTACTTC. Protein sequence: CASSQWAADKLEQYF. The chain joins TRBV4-2 to TRBJ2-7, with D perhaps assigned TRBD1 or TRBD2 (5 bases each). The CDR3 is 15 residues long. The germline V gene has CDR1 LGHNA and CDR2 YNFKEQ.

The chain couples TRBV6-1 to TRBJ2-1; D possibly corresponds to TRBD2 (6 bases). V was cut by 2 bases and J by 4 bases, with 12 bases left in between. The CDR3 length is 15 residues. Germline CDR1 and CDR2: MNHNS and SASEGT. The DNA for the CDR3 is TGTGCCAGCAGTGAATACGCGGGAAGATACAATGAGCAGTTCTTC. Amino acid sequence: CASSEYAGRYNEQFF.

This clonotype was recorded a few times. A read error is likely, as this CDR3 ends without the conserved phenylalanine or tryptophan. This chain links TRBV6-2 or TRBV6-3 with TRBJ2-3; D gene uncertain. Germline V lookup: CDR1 MNHEY, CDR2 SVGEGT. The CDR3 length is 12 residues. In DNA form, the CDR3 reads TGTGCCGGCAGGCCCTCTGCGGATACGCAGTATTTG. The encoded protein is CAGRPSADTQYL.

The genes are TRBV11-1 and TRBJ2-3, with 10 bases identical to TRBD2. The CDR3 is made up of 17 amino acids. Trimming at V came to 0 bases and at J to 12 bases, leaving 15 bases not matched to a gene. CDR1 is SGHAT and CDR2 is FQDESV in the germline V gene (reference sequence). This chain's CDR3 is CASSLARTSGSTDIQYF. The CDR3 nucleotides read TGTGCCAGCAGCTTAGCTCGGACTAGCGGCTCCACAGATATACAGTATTTT.

Relative to its sample, this clonotype is medium-sized. This chain links TRBV29-1 with TRBJ1-1; 8 bases agree with TRBD1. The CDR3 totals 14 residues. V dropped 0 bases and J dropped 5; count of bases not matched to a gene: 5. CDR1 and CDR2 (germline): SQVTM, ANQGSEA. This CDR3 reads CSVEEWTGRTEAFF. The CDR3 nucleotides read TGCAGCGTTGAAGAATGGACAGGGAGGACTGAAGCTTTCTTT.

On this clonotype itself: The germline gene is not matched at one end of the junction; a read error may be the cause. The chain joins TRBV11-2 to TRBJ2-7; 7 positions agree with TRBD2. Germline V gives CDR1 SGHAT, CDR2 FQNNGV. This CDR3 region has 16 residues. The CDR3 reads CASGLEPGGSWVEQYF. In DNA form, the CDR3 reads TGTGCCAGCGGCTTAGAACCTGGCGGGAGCTGGGTCGAGCAATACTTC.